This T cell receptor (beta chain) was sequenced in a study of cytomegalovirus exposure and HLA in healthy donors. PCR primers comprised 60 Vbeta and 13 Jbeta primers. Sequencing was performed with immunoSEQ multiplex PCR; in TCRdb, only in-frame clones are kept and a portion is missing. The sample yields about 110,000 clones, 65% to 75% seen once. V lost 6 bases and J 1 base, leaving 18 bases between the germline ends. There are 17 residues in the CDR3. Germline V gene data show CDR1 as ENHRY and CDR2 as SYGVKD. V gene TRBV10-3 combines with J gene TRBJ2-2; D perhaps matches TRBD1 (6 bases). The TCR originated in a female donor in good health and CMV-seronegative. The sequenced sample was PBMCs. CDR3 sequence (DNA): TGTGCCATCAGCTTAGGAACAGGGACCCTGAACACCGGGGAGCTGTTTTTT. Translating it yields CAISLGTGTLNTGELFF.